Detailed here is one TCR beta chain. Its antigen is undetermined. This entry is derived from a study of shared clonotypes between healthy human individuals. Overall study: The study drew on a couple of women and three men aged 18 to 49 as donors. Findings and caveats of the study: The diversity represented, both genetic and in exposure history, was limited by few donors. Relative to memory subsets, naive subsets generally showed larger estimated richness.

It was at deep level that the assay was run. Produced via immunoSEQ multiplex PCR; TCRdb's table is partial and in-frame only. This sample carries roughly 2 million clones, about 95% of them seen once, and the ten largest clones take roughly 1%. CDR1 and CDR2 (germline): MDHEN, SYDVKM. This CDR3 is built from 14 residues. Trimming removed 6 bases from V and 0 bases from J, with 11 bases in between. The naive CD8 fraction comprised CD45RO-negative cells positively selected for CCR7 and excluded terminally differentiated effector memory CD45RA+ cells. This TCR was sampled from a man between 18 and 29 years old in good health. This sequence joins TRBV28 and TRBJ1-1; D not resolved. Input material: naive CD8+ T cells sorted from blood. CDR3 DNA sequence: TGTGCCAGCAGAGGACGGGCGATGAACACTGAAGCTTTCTTT. Amino acid sequence: CASRGRAMNTEAFF.